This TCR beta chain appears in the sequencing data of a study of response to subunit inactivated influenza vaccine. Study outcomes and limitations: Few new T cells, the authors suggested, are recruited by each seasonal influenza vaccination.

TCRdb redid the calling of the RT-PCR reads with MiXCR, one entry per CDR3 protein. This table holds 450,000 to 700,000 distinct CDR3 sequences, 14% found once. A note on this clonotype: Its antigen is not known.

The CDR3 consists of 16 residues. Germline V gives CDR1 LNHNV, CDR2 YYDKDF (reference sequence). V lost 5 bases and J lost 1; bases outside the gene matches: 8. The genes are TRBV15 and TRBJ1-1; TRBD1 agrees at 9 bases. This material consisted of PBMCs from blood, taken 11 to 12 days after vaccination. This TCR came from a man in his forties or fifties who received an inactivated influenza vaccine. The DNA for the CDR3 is TGTGCCACCAGCGCCCGGGACAGGGCGACGAACACTGAAGCTTTCTTT. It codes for CATSARDRATNTEAFF. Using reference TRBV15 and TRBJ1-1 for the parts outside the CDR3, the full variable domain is DAMVIQNPRYQVTQFGKPVTLSCSQTLNHNVMYWYQQKSSQAPKLLFHYYDKDFNNEADTPDNFQSRRPNTSFCFLDIRSPGLGDTAMYLCATSARDRATNTEAFFGQGTRLTVV.